The TCR beta chain under discussion was sequenced for a study of T-cell reconstitution after alpha-beta-depleted transplantation in children. V lost 3 bases and J 1 base, leaving 12 bases between the germline ends. This CDR3 has 14 residues. The germline CDR1 and CDR2 sequences are DFQATT and SNEGSKA (reference sequence). Preparation of the TCRbeta library was carried out with unique molecular identifiers. TCRdb processed the PCR reads anew with MiXCR; each CDR3 protein has one entry. Seen here are some 300,000 distinct CDR3 sequences, about 9.4% observed once, and the top ten hold approximately 7.6%.

The clonotype originates from a boy younger than two with acute myeloid leukemia, due to receive a stem cell transplant. This specimen was PBMCs, taken before TCRalphabeta/CD19-depleted stem cell transplant. J is TRBJ2-5 and V is TRBV20-1; D assignment may be TRBD1 or TRBD2 (5 bases each). CDR3 loop: CSASGTAPQETQYF. The CDR3 DNA follows: TGCAGTGCTAGCGGGACCGCTCCCCAAGAGACCCAGTACTTC.